This T cell receptor (beta chain) was sequenced during a study of blood T cell repertoires in COVID-19. Generated by immunoSEQ multiplex PCR, the TCRdb table keeps only in-frame clones and is missing some. Counted here are approximately 35,000 clones, more than 75% occurring once; the ten biggest clones make up around a third. V was clipped by 5 bases and J by 8 bases, with 15 bases between them. The CDR3 is made up of 13 amino acids. Germline CDR1 SEHNR, CDR2 FQNEAQ (reference sequence). This clone was detected a few times. The receptor was isolated from an elderly man with acute or convalescent COVID-19. V usage is TRBV7-9 and J usage is TRBJ1-2; unclear D gene. The sequencing input was peripheral blood. This CDR3 is CASSPETWRGYTF. The CDR3 DNA is TGTGCCAGCAGCCCCGAGACTTGGCGAGGCTACACCTTC.